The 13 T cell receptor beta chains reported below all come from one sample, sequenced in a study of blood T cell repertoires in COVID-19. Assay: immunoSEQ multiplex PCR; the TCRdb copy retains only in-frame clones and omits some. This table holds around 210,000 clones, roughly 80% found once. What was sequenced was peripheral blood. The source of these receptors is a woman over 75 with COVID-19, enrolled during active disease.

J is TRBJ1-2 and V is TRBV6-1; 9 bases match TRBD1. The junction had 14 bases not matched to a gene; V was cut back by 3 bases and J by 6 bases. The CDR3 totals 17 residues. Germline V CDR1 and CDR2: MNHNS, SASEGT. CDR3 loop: CASSDPGQGTVVHGYTF. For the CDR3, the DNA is TGTGCCAGCAGTGACCCGGGACAGGGTACAGTAGTCCATGGCTACACCTTC.

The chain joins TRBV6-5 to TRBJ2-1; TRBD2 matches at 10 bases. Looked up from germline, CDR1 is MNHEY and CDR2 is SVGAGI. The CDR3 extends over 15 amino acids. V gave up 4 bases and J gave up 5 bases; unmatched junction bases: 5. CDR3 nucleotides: TGTGCCAGCAGTTTAGCGGGAGGAAGCAACAATGAGCAGTTCTTC. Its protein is CASSLAGGSNNEQFF.

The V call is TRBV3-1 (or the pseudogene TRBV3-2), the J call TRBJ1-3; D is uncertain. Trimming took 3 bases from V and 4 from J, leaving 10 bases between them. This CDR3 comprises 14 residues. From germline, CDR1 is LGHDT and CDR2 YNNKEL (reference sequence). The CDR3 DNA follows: TGTGCCAGCAGCCACCCGGAGAGGGGAAACACCATATATTTT. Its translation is CASSHPERGNTIYF.

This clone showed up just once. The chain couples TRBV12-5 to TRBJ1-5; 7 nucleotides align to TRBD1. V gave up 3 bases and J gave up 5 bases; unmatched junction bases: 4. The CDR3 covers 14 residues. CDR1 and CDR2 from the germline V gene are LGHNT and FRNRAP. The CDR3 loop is CASGLAQGYQPQHF. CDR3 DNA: TGTGCTAGTGGTTTAGCACAGGGGTATCAGCCCCAGCATTTT.

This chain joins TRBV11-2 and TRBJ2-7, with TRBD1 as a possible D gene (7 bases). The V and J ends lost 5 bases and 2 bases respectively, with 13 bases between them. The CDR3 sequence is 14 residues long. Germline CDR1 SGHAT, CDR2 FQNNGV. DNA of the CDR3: TGTGCCAGCAGCCCCCGCGGGACAGCCTACGAGCAGTACTTC. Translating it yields CASSPRGTAYEQYF.

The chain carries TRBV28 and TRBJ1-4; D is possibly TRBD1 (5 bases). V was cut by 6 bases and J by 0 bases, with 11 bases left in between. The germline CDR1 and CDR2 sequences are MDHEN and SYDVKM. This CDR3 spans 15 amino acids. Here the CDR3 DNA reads TGTGCCAGCAGCTCTGCAGGGTCAACTAATGAAAAACTGTTTTTT. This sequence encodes CASSSAGSTNEKLFF.

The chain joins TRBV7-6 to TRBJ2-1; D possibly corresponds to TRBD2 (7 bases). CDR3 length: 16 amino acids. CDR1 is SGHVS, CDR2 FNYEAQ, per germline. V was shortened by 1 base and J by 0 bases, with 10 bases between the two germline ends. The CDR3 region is CASSLEGGSSYNEQFF. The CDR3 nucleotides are TGTGCCAGCAGCTTAGAGGGGGGGTCCTCCTACAATGAGCAGTTCTTC.

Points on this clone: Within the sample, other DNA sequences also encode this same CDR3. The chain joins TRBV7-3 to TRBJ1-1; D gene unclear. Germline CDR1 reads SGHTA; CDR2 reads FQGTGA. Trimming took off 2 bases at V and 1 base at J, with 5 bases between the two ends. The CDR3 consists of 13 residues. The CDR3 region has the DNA TGTGCCAGCAGCTTATCCAGGAACACTGAAGCTTTCTTT. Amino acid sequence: CASSLSRNTEAFF.

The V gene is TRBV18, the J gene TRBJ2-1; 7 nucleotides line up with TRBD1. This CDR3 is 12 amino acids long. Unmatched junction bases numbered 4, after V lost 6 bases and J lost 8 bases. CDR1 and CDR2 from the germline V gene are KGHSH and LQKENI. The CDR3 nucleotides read TGTGCCAGCTCTAACAGGGGCGATGAGCAGTTCTTC. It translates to CASSNRGDEQFF.

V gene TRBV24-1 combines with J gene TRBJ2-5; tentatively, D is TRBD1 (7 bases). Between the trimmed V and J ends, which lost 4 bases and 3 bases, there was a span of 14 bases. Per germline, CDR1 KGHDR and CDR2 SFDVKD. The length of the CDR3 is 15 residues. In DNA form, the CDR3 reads TGTGCCACCAGTGAGGGGGGACAGTTAGAAGAGACCCAGTACTTC. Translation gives CATSEGGQLEETQYF.

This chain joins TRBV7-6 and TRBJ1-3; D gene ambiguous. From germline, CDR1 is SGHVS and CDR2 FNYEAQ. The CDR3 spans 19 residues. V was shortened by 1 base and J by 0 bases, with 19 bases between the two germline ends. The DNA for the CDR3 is TGTGCCAGCAGCTTAGTTCGGGGAACGTCGGTGCTCTCTGGAAACACCATATATTTT. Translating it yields CASSLVRGTSVLSGNTIYF. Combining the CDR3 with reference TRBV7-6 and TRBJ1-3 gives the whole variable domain GAGVSQSPRYKVTKRGQDVALRCDPISGHVSLYWYRQALGQGPEFLTYFNYEAQQDKSGLPNDRFSAERPEGSISTLTIQRTEQRDSAMYRCASSLVRGTSVLSGNTIYFGEGSWLTVV.

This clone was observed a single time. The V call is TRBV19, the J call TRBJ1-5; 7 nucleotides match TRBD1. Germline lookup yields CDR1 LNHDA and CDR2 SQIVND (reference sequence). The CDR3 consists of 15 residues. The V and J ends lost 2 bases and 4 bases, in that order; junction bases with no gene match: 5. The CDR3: CASSILVRGNQPQHF. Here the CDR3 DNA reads TGTGCCAGTAGTATACTGGTCAGGGGGAATCAGCCCCAGCATTTT.

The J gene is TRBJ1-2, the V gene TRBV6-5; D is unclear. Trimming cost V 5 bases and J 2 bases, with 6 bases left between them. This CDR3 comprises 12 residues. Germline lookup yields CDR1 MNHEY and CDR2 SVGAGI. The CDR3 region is CASSPYNYGYTF. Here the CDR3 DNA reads TGTGCCAGCAGTCCCTACAACTATGGCTACACCTTC.